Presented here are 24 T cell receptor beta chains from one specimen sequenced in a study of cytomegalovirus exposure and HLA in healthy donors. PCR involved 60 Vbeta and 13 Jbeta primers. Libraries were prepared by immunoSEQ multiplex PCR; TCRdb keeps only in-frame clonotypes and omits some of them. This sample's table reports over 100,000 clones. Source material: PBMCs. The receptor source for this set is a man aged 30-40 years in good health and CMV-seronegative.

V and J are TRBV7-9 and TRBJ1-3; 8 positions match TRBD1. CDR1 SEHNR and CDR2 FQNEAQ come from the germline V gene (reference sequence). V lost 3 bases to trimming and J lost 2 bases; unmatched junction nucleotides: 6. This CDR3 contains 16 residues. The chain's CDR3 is CASSFGQGRPGNTIYF. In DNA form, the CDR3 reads TGTGCCAGCAGCTTCGGACAGGGACGACCTGGAAACACCATATATTTT. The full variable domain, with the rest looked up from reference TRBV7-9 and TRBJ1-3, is DTGVSQNPRHKITKRGQNVTFRCDPISEHNRLYWYRQTLGQGPEFLTYFQNEAQLEKSRLLSDRFSAERPKGSFSTLEIQRTEQGDSAMYLCASSFGQGRPGNTIYFGEGSWLTVV.

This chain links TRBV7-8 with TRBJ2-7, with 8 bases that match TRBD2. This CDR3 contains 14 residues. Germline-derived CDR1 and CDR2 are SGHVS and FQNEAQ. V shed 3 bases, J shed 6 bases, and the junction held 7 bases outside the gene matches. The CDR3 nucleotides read TGTGCCAGCAGCTTCACCGGGACTAGGAGCGAGCAGTACTTC. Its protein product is CASSFTGTRSEQYF.

Here the CDR3 reads CASSSYWLREWSFF. The CDR3 bases are TGTGCCAGCAGCTCCTATTGGCTCCGGGAGTGGTCTTTCTTT. The chain joins TRBV13 to TRBJ1-1, with D hard to call. The CDR3 totals 14 residues. From germline, CDR1 is PRHDT and CDR2 FYEKMQ (reference sequence). V shed 4 bases and J shed 12 bases, with 21 bases lying between them.

This CDR3 reads CASSLALAGGYSYNEQFF. As DNA, the CDR3 is TGTGCCAGCAGCTTAGCGTTAGCGGGGGGCTACTCCTACAATGAGCAGTTCTTC. V usage is TRBV7-8 and J usage is TRBJ2-1; 10 bases fit TRBD2. Germline-derived CDR1 and CDR2 are SGHVS and FQNEAQ. The V gene end was trimmed by 0 bases and the J gene end by 0 bases; junction bases not matched to a gene: 5. The CDR3 runs 18 residues.

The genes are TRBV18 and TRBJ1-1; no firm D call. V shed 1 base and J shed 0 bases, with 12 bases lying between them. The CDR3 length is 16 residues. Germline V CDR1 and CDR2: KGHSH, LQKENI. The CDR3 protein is CASSPRQVDMNTEAFF. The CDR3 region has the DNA TGTGCCAGCTCACCACGCCAGGTTGACATGAACACTGAAGCTTTCTTT.

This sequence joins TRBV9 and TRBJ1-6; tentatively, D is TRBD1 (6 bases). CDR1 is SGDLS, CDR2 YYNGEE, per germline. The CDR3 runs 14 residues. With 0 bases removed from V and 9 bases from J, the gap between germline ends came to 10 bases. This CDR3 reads CASSVAGRGSPLHF. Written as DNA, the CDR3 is TGTGCCAGCAGCGTAGCTGGCAGGGGTTCACCCCTCCACTTT.

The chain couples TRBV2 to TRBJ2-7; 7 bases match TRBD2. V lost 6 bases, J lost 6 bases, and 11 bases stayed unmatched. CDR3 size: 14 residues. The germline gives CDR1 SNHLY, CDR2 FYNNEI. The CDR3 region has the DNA TGTGCCAGCAGGGGAGGGCTCCTGTTTTTCGAGCAGTACTTC. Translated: CASRGGLLFFEQYF.

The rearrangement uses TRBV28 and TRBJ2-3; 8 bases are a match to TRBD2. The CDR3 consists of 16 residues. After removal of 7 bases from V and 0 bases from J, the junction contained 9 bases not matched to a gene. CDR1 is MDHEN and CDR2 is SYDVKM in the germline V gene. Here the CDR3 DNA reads TGTGCCAGCACCCCTGCGGGGGGCCCTAGCACAGATACGCAGTATTTT. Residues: CASTPAGGPSTDTQYF.

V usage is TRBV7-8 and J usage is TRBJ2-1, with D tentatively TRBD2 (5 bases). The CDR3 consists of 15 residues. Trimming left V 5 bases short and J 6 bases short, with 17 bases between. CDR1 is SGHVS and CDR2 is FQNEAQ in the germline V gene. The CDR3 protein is CASSPARRISNEQFF. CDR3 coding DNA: TGTGCCAGCAGCCCGGCGAGGAGGATAAGCAATGAGCAGTTCTTC. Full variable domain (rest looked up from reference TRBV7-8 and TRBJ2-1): GAGVSQSPRYKVAKRGQDVALRCDPISGHVSLFWYQQALGQGPEFLTYFQNEAQLDKSGLPSDRFFAERPEGSVSTLKIQRTQQEDSAVYLCASSPARRISNEQFFGPGTRLTVL.

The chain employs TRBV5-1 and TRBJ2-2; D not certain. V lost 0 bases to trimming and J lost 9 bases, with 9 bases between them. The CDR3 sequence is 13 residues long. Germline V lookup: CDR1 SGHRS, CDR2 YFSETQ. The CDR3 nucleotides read TGCGCCAGCAGCTTGGATATATTTAGGGAGCTGTTTTTT. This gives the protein CASSLDIFRELFF.

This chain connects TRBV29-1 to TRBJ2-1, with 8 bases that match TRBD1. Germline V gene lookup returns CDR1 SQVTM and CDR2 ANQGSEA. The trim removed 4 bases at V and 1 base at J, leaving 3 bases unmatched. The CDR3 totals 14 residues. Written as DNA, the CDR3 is TGCAGCGTTGTGAGGACAGGGTCCTACAATGAGCAGTTCTTC. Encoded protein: CSVVRTGSYNEQFF.

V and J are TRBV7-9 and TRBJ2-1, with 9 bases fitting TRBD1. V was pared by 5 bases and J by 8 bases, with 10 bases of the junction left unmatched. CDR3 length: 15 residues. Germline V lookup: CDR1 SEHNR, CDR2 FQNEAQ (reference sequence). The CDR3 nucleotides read TGTGCCAGCAGCGGACACAGGGGGCGTCAGCATGAGCAGTTCTTC. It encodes CASSGHRGRQHEQFF.

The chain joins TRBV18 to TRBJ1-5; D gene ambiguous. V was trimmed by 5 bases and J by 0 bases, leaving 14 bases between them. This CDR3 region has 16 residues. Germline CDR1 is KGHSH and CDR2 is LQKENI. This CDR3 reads CASSEWATASNQPQHF. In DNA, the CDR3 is TGTGCCAGCTCAGAGTGGGCAACCGCTAGCAATCAGCCCCAGCATTTT.

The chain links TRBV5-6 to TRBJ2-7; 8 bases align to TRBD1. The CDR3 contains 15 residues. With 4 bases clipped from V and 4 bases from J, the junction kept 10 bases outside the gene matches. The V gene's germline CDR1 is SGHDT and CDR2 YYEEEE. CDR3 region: CASSLWDRLRYEQYF. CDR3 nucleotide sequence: TGTGCCAGCAGCCTCTGGGACAGGTTAAGGTACGAGCAGTACTTC.

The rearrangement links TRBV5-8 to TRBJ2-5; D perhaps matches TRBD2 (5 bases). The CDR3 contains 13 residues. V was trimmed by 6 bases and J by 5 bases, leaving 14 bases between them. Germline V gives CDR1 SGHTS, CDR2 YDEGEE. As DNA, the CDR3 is TGTGCCAGCAAGCCCCGGGGTGGGGAGACCCAGTACTTC. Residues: CASKPRGGETQYF.

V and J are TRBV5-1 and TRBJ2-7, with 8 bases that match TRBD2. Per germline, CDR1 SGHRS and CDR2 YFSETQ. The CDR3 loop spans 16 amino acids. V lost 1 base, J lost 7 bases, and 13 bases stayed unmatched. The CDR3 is CASSLMARREASEQYF. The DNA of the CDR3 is TGCGCCAGCAGCTTGATGGCAAGGCGGGAGGCGTCGGAGCAGTACTTC.

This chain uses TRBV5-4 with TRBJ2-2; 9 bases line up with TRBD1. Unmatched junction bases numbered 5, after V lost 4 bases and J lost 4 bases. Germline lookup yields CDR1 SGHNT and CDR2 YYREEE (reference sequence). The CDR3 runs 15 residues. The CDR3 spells CASSLGTGTTGELFF. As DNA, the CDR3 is TGTGCCAGCAGCCTTGGGACAGGGACCACCGGGGAGCTGTTTTTT.

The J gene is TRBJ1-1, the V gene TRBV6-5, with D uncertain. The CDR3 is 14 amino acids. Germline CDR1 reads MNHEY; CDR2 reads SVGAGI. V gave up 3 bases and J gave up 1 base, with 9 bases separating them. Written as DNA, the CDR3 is TGTGCCAGCAGTTATCGTCCAGAGAACACTGAAGCTTTCTTT. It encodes CASSYRPENTEAFF.

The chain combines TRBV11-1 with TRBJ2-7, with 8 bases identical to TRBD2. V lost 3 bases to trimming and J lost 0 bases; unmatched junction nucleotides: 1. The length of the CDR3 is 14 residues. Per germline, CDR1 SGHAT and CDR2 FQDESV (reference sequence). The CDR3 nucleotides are TGTGCCAGCAGCTTCAGCGGGAGCTCCTACGAGCAGTACTTC. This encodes CASSFSGSSYEQYF.

The CDR3 DNA reads as TGTGCCAGCAGTGAAGTCGGCAGGGGCAACACTGAAGCTTTCTTT. Protein product: CASSEVGRGNTEAFF. The chain uses TRBV6-1 and TRBJ1-1; D might be TRBD1 (6 bases). The germline CDR1 and CDR2 sequences are MNHNS and SASEGT. The CDR3 totals 15 residues. V gave up 1 base and J gave up 2 bases, with 11 bases separating them.

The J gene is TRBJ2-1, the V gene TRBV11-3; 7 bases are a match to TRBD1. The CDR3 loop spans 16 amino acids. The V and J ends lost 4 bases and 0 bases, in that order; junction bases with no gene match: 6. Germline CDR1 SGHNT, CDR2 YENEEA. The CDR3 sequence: CASSSRDSRSYNEQFF. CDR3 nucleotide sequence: TGTGCCAGCAGCTCCCGGGACAGCCGCTCCTACAATGAGCAGTTCTTC.

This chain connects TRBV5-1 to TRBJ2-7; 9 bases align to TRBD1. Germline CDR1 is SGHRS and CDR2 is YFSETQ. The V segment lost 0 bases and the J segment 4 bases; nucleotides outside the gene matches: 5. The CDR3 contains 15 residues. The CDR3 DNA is TGCGCCAGCAGCTTGGTAACAGGGGGCAAATACGAGCAGTACTTC. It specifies CASSLVTGGKYEQYF.

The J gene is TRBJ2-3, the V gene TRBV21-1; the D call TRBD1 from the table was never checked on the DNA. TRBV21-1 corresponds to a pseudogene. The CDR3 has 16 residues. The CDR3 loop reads CASSKGPGASTDTQYF. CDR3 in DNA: TGTGCCAGCAGCAAAGGTCCAGGGGCGAGCACAGATACGCAGTATTTT.

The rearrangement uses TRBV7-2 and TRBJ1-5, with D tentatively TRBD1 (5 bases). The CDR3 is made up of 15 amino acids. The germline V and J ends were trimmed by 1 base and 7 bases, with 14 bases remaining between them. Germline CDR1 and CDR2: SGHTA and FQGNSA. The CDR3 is CASSLGAGGIQPQHF. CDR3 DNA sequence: TGTGCCAGCAGCTTAGGGGCGGGGGGGATCCAGCCCCAGCATTTT. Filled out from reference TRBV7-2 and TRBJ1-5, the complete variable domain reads GAGVSQSPSNKVTEKGKDVELRCDPISGHTALYWYRQSLGQGLEFLIYFQGNSAPDKSGLPSDRFSAERTGGSVSTLTIQRTQQEDSAVYLCASSLGAGGIQPQHFGDGTRLSIL.